This T cell receptor beta chain was sequenced in a study of T-cell reconstitution after alpha-beta-depleted transplantation in children. Study results and limitations: Reportedly, roughly two months post-transplant, alpha-beta T cells arose from several hundred expanded graft clones. Newly made T cells mostly supplied T-cell counts and diversity one year after transplant.

CDR1 is SGHTA, CDR2 FQGNSA, per germline. The ends were cut back, 1 base at V and 9 bases at J, with 13 bases in the middle. The CDR3 sequence is 14 residues long. This clonotype was counted a few times. Its antigen remains unknown. Unique molecular identifiers featured in how the TCRbeta library was prepared. TCRdb analysed the PCR reads with MiXCR anew, one entry per CDR3 protein. The sample holds 60,000 to 85,000 distinct CDR3 sequences; 15% to 20% are singletons and the top ten take approximately 51%. The clonotype originates from a male patient between 2 and 9 years old who had a stem cell transplant for acute lymphoblastic leukemia, so the T cells may come from the graft donor. This specimen consisted of PBMCs, mostly from graft donor cells, obtained 360 days after TCRalphabeta/CD19-depleted stem cell transplant. V usage is TRBV7-2 and J usage is TRBJ2-1; D gene uncertain. For the CDR3, the DNA is TGTGCCAGCAGCTTAGGAAAAACGGTGGGTGAGCAGTTCTTC. Translated, it gives CASSLGKTVGEQFF.